This T cell receptor beta chain appears in the sequencing data of a study of cytomegalovirus exposure and HLA in healthy donors. Study-wide background: Of the donors genotyped, 398 in all, about 80% fell in the Caucasian-associated ancestry cluster. Study-wide findings and caveats: Previous analysis showed most TCR beta V segments were productive about 90% or about 30% of the time. TCR beta V- and J-gene trimming, according to a later analysis, was linked to a missense DCLRE1C variant.

There are a few counts of this clone. The antigen is not known. PCR employed 60 Vbeta and 13 Jbeta primers. Assay: immunoSEQ multiplex PCR; the TCRdb copy retains only in-frame clones and omits some. Altogether more than 140,000 clones are present, 64% being singletons, with the ten largest covering 3%. The source is a woman aged 25 to 39 in good health and CMV-seropositive. Sequencing was carried out using PBMCs.

CDR3 nucleotide sequence: TGCGCCAGCAGCCAACCGGACAGGGTAAACGAAAAACTGTTTTTT. It is translated as CASSQPDRVNEKLFF. The V gene is TRBV4-1, the J gene TRBJ1-4, with 8 positions matching TRBD1. This CDR3 has 15 amino acids. Per germline, CDR1 MGHRA and CDR2 YSYEKL. Trimming at V came to 2 bases and at J to 8 bases, leaving 7 bases not matched to a gene.